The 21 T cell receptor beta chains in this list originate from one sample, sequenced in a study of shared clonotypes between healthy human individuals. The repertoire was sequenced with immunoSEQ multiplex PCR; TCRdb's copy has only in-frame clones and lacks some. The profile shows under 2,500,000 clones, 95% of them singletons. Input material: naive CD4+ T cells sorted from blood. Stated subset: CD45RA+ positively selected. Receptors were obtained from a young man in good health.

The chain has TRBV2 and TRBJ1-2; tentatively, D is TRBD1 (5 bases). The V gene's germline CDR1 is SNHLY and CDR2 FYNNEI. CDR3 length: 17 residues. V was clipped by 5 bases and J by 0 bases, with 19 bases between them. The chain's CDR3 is CASSQFYGGRTNYGYTF. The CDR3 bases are TGTGCCAGCAGTCAATTTTACGGGGGACGGACTAACTATGGCTACACCTTC.

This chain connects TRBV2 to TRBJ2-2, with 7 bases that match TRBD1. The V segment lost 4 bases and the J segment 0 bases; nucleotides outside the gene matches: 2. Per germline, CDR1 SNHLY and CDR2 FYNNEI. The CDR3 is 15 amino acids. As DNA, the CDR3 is TGTGCCAGCAGTGTCGGACAGGCGAACACCGGGGAGCTGTTTTTT. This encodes CASSVGQANTGELFF.

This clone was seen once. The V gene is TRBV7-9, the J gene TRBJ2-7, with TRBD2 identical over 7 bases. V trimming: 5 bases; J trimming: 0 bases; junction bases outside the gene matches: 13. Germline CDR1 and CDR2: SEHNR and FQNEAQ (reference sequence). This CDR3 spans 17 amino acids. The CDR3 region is CASSPMSGATFSYEQYF. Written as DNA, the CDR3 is TGTGCCAGCAGCCCGATGAGCGGGGCTACTTTCTCCTACGAGCAGTACTTC.

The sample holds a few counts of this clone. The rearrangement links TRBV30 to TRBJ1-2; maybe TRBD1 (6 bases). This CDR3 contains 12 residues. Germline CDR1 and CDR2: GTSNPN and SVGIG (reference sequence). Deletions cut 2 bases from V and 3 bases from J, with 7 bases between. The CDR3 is CAWSRQDYGYTF. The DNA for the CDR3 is TGTGCCTGGAGTCGACAGGACTATGGCTACACCTTC. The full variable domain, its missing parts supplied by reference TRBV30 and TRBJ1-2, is SQTIHQWPATLVQPVGSPLSLECTVEGTSNPNLYWYRQAAGRGLQLLFYSVGIGQISSEVPQNLSASRPQDRQFILSSKKLLLSDSGFYLCAWSRQDYGYTFGSGTRLTVV.

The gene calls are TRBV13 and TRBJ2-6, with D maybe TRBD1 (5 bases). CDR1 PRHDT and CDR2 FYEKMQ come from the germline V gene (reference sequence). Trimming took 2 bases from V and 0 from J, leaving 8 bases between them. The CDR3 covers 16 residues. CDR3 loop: CASSLWTNSGANVLTF. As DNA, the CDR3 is TGTGCCAGCAGCTTATGGACAAACTCTGGGGCCAACGTCCTGACTTTC.

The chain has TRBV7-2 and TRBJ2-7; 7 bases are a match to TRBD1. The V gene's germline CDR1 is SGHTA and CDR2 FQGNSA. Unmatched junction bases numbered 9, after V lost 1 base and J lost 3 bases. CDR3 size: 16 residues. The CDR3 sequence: CASSLVATGTIYEQYF. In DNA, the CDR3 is TGTGCCAGCAGCTTAGTAGCGACAGGGACAATCTACGAGCAGTACTTC.

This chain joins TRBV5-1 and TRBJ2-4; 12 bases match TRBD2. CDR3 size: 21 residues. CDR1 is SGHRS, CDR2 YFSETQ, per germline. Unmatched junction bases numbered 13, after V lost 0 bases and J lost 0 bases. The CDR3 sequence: CASSLESLAGGPSGAKNIQYF. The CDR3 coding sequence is TGCGCCAGCAGCTTGGAATCCCTAGCGGGAGGGCCCTCCGGAGCCAAAAACATTCAGTACTTC.

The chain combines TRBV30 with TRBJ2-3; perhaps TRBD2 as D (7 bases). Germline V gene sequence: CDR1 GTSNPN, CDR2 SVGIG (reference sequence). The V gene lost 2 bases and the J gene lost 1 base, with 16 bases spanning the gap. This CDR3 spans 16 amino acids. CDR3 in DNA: TGTGCCTGGAGTCCCGGGGGGCCATTGGGCACAGATACGCAGTATTTT. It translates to CAWSPGGPLGTDTQYF.

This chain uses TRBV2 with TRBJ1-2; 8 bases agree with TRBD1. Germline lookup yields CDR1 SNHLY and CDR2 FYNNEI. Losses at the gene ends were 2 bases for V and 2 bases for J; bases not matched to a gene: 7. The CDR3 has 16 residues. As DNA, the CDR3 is TGTGCCAGCAGTGAAATGGACAGGGTGGGAAACTATGGCTACACCTTC. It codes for CASSEMDRVGNYGYTF.

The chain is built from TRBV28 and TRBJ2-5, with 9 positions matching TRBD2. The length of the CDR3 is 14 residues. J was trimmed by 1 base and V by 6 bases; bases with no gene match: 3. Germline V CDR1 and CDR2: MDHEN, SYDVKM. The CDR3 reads CASSGGGAQETQYF. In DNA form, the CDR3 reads TGTGCCAGCAGCGGCGGGGGGGCCCAAGAGACCCAGTACTTC.

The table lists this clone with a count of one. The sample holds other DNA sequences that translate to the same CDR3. The CDR3 region is CASSLTGGNTEAFF. CDR3 DNA: TGTGCCAGCAGTTTAACAGGGGGCAACACTGAAGCTTTCTTT. The genes are TRBV28 and TRBJ1-1; TRBD1 agrees at 9 bases. CDR1 MDHEN and CDR2 SYDVKM come from the germline V gene. Losses at the gene ends were 2 bases for V and 2 bases for J; bases not matched to a gene: 0. The CDR3 is 14 amino acids.

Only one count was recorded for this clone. As DNA, the CDR3 is TGTGCCAGCAGCTTAGGGACAGCCTTTTATGGCTACACCTTC. It yields the protein CASSLGTAFYGYTF. This sequence joins TRBV7-9 and TRBJ1-2, with D tentatively TRBD1 (6 bases). From germline, CDR1 is SEHNR and CDR2 FQNEAQ (reference sequence). The CDR3 length is 14 residues. V lost 1 base and J lost 5, with 11 bases in between.

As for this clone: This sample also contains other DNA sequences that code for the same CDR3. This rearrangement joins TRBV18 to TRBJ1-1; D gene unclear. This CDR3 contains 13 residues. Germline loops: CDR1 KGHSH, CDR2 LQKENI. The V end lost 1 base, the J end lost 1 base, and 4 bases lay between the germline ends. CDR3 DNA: TGTGCCAGCTCACCACGAGGGAACACTGAAGCTTTCTTT. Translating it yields CASSPRGNTEAFF. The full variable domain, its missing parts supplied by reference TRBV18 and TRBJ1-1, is NAGVMQNPRHLVRRRGQEARLRCSPMKGHSHVYWYRQLPEEGLKFMVYLQKENIIDESGMPKERFSAEFPKEGPSILRIQQVVRGDSAAYFCASSPRGNTEAFFGQGTRLTVV.

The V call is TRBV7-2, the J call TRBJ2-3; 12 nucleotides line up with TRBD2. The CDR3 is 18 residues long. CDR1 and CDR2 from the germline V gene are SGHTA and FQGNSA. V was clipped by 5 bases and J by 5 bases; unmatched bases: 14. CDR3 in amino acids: CASSPQWASGRAGDTQYF. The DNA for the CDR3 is TGTGCCAGCAGCCCCCAATGGGCTAGCGGGAGGGCCGGAGATACGCAGTATTTT.

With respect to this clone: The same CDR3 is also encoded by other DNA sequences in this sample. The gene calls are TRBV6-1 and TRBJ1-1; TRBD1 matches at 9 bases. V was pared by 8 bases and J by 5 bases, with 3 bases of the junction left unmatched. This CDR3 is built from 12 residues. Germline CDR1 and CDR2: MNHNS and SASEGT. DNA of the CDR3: TGTGCCAGCCGGGACAGGGTGACTGAAGCTTTCTTT. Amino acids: CASRDRVTEAFF.

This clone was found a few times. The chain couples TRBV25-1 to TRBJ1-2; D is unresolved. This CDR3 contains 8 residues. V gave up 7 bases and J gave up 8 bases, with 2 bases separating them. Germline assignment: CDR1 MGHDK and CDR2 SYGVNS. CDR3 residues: CASMGYTF. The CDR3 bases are TGTGCCAGCATGGGCTACACCTTC.

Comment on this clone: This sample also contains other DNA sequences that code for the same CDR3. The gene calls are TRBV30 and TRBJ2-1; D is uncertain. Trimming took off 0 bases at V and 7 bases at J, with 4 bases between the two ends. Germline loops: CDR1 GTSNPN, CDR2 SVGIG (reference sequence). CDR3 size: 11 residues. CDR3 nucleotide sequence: TGTGCCTGGAGTGTCGCTAATGAGCAGTTCTTC. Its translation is CAWSVANEQFF. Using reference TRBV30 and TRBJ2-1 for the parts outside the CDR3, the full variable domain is SQTIHQWPATLVQPVGSPLSLECTVEGTSNPNLYWYRQAAGRGLQLLFYSVGIGQISSEVPQNLSASRPQDRQFILSSKKLLLSDSGFYLCAWSVANEQFFGPGTRLTVL.

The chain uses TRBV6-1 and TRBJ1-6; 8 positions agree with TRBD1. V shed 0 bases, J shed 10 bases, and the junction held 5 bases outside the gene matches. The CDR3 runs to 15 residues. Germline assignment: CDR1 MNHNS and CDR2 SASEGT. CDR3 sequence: CASSEAPGGLSPLHF. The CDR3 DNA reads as TGTGCCAGCAGTGAAGCACCAGGGGGCCTCTCACCCCTCCACTTT.

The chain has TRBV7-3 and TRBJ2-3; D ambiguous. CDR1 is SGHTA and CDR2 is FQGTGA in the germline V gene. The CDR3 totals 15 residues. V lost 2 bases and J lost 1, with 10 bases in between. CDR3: CASSLGVLGTDTQYF. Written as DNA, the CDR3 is TGTGCCAGCAGCTTAGGGGTGTTAGGCACAGATACGCAGTATTTT. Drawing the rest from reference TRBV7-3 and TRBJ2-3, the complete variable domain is GAGVSQTPSNKVTEKGKYVELRCDPISGHTALYWYRQSLGQGPEFLIYFQGTGAADDSGLPNDRFFAVRPEGSVSTLKIQRTERGDSAVYLCASSLGVLGTDTQYFGPGTRLTVL.

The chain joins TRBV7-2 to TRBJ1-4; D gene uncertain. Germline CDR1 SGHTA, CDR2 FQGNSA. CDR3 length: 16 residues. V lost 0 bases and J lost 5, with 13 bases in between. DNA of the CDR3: TGTGCCAGCAGCTTAGCAGGAACCACCGGGAATGAAAAACTGTTTTTT. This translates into CASSLAGTTGNEKLFF.

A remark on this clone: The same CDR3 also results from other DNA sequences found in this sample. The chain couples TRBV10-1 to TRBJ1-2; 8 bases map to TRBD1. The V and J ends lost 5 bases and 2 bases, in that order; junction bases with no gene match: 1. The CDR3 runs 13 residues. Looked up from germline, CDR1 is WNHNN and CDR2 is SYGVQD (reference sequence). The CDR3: CASSRTGNYGYTF. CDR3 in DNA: TGCGCCAGCAGTCGGACAGGGAACTATGGCTACACCTTC.